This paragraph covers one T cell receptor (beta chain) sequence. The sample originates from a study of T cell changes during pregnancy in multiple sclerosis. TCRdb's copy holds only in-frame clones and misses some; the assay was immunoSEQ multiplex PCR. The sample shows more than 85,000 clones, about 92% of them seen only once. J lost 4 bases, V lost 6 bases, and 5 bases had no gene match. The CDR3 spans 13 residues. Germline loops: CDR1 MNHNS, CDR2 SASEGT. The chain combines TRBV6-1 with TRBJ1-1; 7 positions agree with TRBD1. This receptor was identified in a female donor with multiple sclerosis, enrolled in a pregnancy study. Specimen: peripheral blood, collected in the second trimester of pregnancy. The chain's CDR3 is CASSIRDSTEAFF. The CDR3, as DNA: TGTGCCAGCAGCATCCGGGACAGCACTGAAGCTTTCTTT.